This TCR beta chain was sequenced for a study of neoadjuvant anti-PD-1 for oral cavity cancer. Sequenced by immunoSEQ multiplex PCR; TCRdb stores in-frame clones only, minus some. The data show around 81,000 clones, around 80% seen once. The CDR3 totals 18 residues. V trimming: 3 bases; J trimming: 0 bases; junction bases outside the gene matches: 10. Germline loops: CDR1 LNHDA, CDR2 SQIVND (reference sequence). Patients had newly diagnosed, untreated stage II-IVA oral cavity squamous cell carcinoma. The sample here was PBMCs, taken before nivolumab (anti-PD-1) treatment. The TCR comes from a person between 35 and 79 years old with oral cavity squamous cell carcinoma. V and J are TRBV19 and TRBJ2-3; TRBD2 agrees at 9 bases. DNA of the CDR3: TGTGCCAGTAGTATTAATTGGGTAGCGGGAGATAGCACAGATACGCAGTATTTT. It encodes CASSINWVAGDSTDTQYF.